The entry below gives a single TCR beta chain sequence along with its context. Its antigen is not known. These data originate in a study of shared clonotypes between healthy human individuals. As for the study in general: Three CD4 naive, three CD4 memory, two CD8 naive and one CD8 memory plate were used per donor. Findings and caveats of the study: It was observed that 5% to 6.5% of naive CD4 clonotypes were shared across several donors.

TCRdb keeps only in-frame clones here, not all; method: immunoSEQ multiplex PCR. The data contain about 610,000 clones, about 96% of them singletons. Germline CDR1 SGHTA, CDR2 FQGNSA. This CDR3 is built from 15 residues. Both subsets, CD45RA+ naive and CD45RA-negative memory, were split from the CD4+ cells. This sequence originates from a woman in her twenties or thirties in good health. V and J are TRBV7-2 and TRBJ2-5; either TRBD1 or TRBD2 may fit D (5 bases each). The DNA matches TRBJ2-7 better at its end, which makes the J call doubtful. Sequencing was performed on naive CD4+ T cells sorted from blood. The sample's subset: CD45RA+ positively selected. CDR3 amino acids: CASSLDSGGRYEQYF. In DNA form, the CDR3 reads TGTGCCAGCAGCTTAGATAGTGGGGGAAGGTACGAGCAGTACTTC.